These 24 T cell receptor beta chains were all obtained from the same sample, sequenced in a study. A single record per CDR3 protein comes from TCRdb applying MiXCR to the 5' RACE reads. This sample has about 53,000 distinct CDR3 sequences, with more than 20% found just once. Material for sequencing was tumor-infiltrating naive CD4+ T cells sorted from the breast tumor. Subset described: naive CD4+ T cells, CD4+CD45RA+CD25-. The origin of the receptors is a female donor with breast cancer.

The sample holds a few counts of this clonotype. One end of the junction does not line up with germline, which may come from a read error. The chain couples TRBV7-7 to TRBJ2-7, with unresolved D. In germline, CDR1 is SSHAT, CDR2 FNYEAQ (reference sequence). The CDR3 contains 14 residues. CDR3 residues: CASSPLPGGYEQYF. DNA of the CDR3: TGTGCTAGCAGCCCCCTACCGGGTGGGTACGAGCAGTACTTC.

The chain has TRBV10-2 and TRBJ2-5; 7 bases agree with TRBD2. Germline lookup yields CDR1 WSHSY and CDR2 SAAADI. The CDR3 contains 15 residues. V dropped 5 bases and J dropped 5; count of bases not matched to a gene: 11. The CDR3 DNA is TGCGCCAGCAGTTTAAGCGGGAAAGAGGCGGAGACCCAGTACTTC. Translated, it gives CASSLSGKEAETQYF.

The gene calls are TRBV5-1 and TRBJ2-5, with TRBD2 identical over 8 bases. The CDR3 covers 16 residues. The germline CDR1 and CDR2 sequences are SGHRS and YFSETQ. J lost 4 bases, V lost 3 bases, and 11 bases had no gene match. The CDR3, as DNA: TGCGCCAGCAGCTCGGGCCCGGGAGGGCCGGGAGAGACCCAGTACTTC. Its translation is CASSSGPGGPGETQYF.

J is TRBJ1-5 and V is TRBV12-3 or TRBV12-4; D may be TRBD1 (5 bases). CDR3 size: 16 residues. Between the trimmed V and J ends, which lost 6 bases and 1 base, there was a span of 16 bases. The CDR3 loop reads CASSQGHAISNQPQHF. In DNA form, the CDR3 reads TGTGCCAGCAGCCAAGGACACGCCATAAGCAATCAGCCCCAGCATTTT.

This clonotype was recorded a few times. The CDR3 DNA reads TGTGCCAGCTCACGGTCGGGCCGTGAGCAGTTCTTC. Its protein product is CASSRSGREQFF. V usage is TRBV18 and J usage is TRBJ2-1; D remains unclear. Trimming left V 4 bases short and J 9 bases short, with 10 bases between. Germline V lookup: CDR1 KGHSH, CDR2 LQKENI. The CDR3 runs to 12 residues.

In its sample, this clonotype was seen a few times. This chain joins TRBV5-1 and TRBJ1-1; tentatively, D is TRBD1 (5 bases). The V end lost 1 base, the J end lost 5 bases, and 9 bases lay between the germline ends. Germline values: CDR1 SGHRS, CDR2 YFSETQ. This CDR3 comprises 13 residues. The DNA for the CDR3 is TGCGCCAGCAGCTTGTTAGGGGAAACTGAAGCTTTCTTT. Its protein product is CASSLLGETEAFF.

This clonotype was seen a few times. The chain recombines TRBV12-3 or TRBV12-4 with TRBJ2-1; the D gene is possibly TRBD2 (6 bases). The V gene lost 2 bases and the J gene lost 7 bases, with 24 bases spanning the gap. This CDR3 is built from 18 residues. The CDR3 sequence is CASSLRRRGLFFSNEQFF. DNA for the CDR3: TGTGCCAGCAGTTTAAGGCGAAGAGGACTATTTTTTTCGAATGAGCAGTTCTTC.

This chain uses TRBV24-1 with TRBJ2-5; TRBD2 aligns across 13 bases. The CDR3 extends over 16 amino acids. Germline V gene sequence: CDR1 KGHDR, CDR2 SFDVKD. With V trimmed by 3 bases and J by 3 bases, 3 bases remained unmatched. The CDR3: CATSDTGTSGKETQYF. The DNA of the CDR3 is TGTGCCACCAGTGATACCGGGACTAGCGGGAAAGAGACCCAGTACTTC.

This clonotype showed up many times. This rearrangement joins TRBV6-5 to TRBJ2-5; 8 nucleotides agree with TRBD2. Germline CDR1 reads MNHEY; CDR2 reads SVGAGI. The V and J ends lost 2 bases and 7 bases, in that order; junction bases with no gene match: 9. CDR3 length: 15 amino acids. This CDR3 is CASSYRAGGGGTQYF. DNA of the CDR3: TGTGCCAGCAGTTACCGGGCGGGAGGAGGCGGGACCCAGTACTTC.

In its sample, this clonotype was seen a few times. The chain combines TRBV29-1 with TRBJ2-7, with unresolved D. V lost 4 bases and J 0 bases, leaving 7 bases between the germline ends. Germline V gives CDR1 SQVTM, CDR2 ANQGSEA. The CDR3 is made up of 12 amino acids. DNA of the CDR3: TGCAGCGTTGGAGGCCGCTCCTACGAGCAGTACTTC. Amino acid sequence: CSVGGRSYEQYF.

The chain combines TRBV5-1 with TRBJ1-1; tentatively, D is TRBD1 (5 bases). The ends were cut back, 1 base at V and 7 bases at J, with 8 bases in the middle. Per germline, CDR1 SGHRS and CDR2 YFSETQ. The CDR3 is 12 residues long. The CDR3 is CASSLPGNEAFF. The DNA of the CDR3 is TGCGCCAGCAGCTTGCCAGGGAATGAAGCTTTCTTT.

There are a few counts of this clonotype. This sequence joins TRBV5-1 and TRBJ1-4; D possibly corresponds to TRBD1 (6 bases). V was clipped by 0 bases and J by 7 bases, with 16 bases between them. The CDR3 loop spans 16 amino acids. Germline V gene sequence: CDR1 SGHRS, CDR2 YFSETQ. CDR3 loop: CASSLGGQVDGEKLFF. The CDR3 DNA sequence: TGCGCCAGCAGCTTGGGGGGACAAGTTGACGGTGAAAAACTGTTTTTT. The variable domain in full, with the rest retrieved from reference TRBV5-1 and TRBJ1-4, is KAGVTQTPRYLIKTRGQQVTLSCSPISGHRSVSWYQQTPGQGLQFLFEYFSETQRNKGNFPGRFSGRQFSNSRSEMNVSTLELGDSALYLCASSLGGQVDGEKLFFGSGTQLSVL.

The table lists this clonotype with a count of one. CDR3 DNA sequence: TGCAGCGTTGGTTGGGCAGTTGAGACCCAGTACTTC. It codes for CSVGWAVETQYF. The chain employs TRBV29-1 and TRBJ2-5; D is uncertain. Germline V gives CDR1 SQVTM, CDR2 ANQGSEA. The CDR3 loop spans 12 amino acids. V lost 4 bases and J lost 5, with 11 bases in between. The whole variable domain, filled in from reference TRBV29-1 and TRBJ2-5, reads SAVISQKPSRDICQRGTSLTIQCQVDSQVTMMFWYRQQPGQSLTLIATANQGSEATYESGFVIDKFPISRPNLTFSTLTVSNMSPEDSSIYLCSVGWAVETQYFGPGTRLLVL.

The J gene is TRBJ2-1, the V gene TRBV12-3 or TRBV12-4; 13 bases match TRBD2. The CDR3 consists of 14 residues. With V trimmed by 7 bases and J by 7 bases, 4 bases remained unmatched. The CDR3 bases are TGTGCCAGCACCGAACTAGCGGGGGGGAATGAGCAGTTCTTC. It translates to CASTELAGGNEQFF.

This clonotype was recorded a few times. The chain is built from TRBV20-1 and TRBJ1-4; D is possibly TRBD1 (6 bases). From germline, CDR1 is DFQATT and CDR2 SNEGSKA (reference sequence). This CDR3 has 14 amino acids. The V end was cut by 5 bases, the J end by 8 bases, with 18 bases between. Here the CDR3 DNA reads TGCAGTGCTGTTTACAGGGAAGAAGGGGAAAAACTGTTTTTT. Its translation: CSAVYREEGEKLFF.

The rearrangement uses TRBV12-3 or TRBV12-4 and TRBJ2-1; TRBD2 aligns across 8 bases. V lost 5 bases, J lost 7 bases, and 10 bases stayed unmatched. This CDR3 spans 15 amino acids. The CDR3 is CASSHSGGTGNEQFF. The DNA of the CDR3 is TGTGCCAGCAGTCACAGCGGGGGAACTGGAAATGAGCAGTTCTTC.

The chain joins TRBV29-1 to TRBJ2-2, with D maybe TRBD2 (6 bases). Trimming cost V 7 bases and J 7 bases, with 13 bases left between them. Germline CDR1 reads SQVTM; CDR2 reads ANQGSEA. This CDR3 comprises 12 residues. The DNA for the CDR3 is TGCAGCGCCGGGACTTTCATCGGGGAGCTGTTTTTT. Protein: CSAGTFIGELFF.

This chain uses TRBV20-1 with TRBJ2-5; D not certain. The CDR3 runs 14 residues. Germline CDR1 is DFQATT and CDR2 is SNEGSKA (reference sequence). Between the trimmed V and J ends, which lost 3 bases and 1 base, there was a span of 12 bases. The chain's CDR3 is CSARKGSGQETQYF. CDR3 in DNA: TGCAGTGCTAGGAAGGGTAGTGGCCAAGAGACCCAGTACTTC.

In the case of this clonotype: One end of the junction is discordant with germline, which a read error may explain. The CDR3, as DNA: TGCGCCAGCAGCTTTACAGGGGATAGTTACTATGGCTACGCCTTC. Translation: CASSFTGDSYYGYAF. The chain combines TRBV5-1 with TRBJ1-2, with 7 bases fitting TRBD1. Germline V CDR1 and CDR2: SGHRS, YFSETQ. This CDR3 comprises 15 residues.

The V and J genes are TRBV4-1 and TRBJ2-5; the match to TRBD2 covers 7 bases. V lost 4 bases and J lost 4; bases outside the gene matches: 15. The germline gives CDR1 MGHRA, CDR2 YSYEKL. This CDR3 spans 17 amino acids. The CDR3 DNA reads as TGCGCCAGCAGCCCGGGGGGTTGGGCGGAGAGGGGAGAGACCCAGTACTTC. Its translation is CASSPGGWAERGETQYF.

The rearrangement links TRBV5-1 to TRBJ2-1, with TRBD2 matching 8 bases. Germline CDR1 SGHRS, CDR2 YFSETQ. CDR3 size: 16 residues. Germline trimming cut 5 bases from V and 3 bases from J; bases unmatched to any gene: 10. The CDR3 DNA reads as TGCGCCAGCAGGGCAACTAGCGGTCCACTCTACAATGAGCAGTTCTTC. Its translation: CASRATSGPLYNEQFF.

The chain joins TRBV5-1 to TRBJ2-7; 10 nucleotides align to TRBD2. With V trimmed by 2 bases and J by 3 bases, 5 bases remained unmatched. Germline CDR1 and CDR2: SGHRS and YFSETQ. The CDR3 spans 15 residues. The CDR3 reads CASSFTSGAYYEQYF. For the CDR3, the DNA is TGCGCCAGCAGCTTTACTAGCGGGGCTTACTACGAGCAGTACTTC.

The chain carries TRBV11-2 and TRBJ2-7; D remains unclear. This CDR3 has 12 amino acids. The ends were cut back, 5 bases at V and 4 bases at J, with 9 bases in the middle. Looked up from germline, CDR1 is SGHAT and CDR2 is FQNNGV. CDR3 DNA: TGTGCCAGCAGCGAAGTTAGTTACGAGCAGTACTTC. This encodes CASSEVSYEQYF.

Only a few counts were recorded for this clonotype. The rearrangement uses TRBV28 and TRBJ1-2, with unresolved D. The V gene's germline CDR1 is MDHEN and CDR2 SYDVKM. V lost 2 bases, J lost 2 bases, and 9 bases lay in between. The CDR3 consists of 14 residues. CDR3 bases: TGTGCCAGCAGTTTACCCGCCAGGAACTATGGCTACACCTTC. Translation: CASSLPARNYGYTF.